This is a list of T cell receptor beta chains from one sample in a study of blood T cell repertoires in COVID-19. Profiling relied on immunoSEQ multiplex PCR, and the TCRdb table lists in-frame clones only, not all of them. Among under 200,000 clones listed, about 76% were seen once. Specimen: peripheral blood. The receptors shown here come from a woman in her forties with COVID-19, enrolled during active disease. The CDR3 runs from the conserved cysteine through the conserved F or W. The D gene is left open where the match is weak. The size entry is marked missing in some rows and otherwise reads once, few, many or a size class.

V gene	D gene	J gene	clone size	CDR3 length	CDR3 protein	CDR3 DNA
TRBV27	NA	TRBJ1-1	NA	14	CASSLRPGDTEAFF	TGTGCCAGCAGTCTCCGGCCAGGGGACACTGAAGCTTTCTTT
TRBV3-1/TRBV3-2	NA	TRBJ1-3	NA	15	CASSQADSPGNTIYF	TGTGCCAGCAGCCAAGCCGACAGTCCTGGAAACACCATATATTTT
TRBV5-6	NA	TRBJ2-2	NA	17	CASNGGGGLSNTGELFF	TGTGCCAGCAACGGGGGAGGGGGGCTCTCGAACACCGGGGAGCTGTTTTTT
TRBV29-1	NA	TRBJ1-5	NA	12	CSVLHGNQPQHF	TGCAGCGTTCTACACGGGAATCAGCCCCAGCATTTT
TRBV19	TRBD2	TRBJ2-1	NA	14	CASSILAEYNEQFF	TGTGCCAGTAGTATCCTAGCGGAGTACAATGAGCAGTTCTTC
TRBV10-3	TRBD1	TRBJ1-2	NA	13	CAISRDREDGYTF	TGTGCCATCAGTCGGGACAGGGAAGATGGCTACACCTTC
TRBV5-4	NA	TRBJ1-2	NA	13	CASSLEGGIGYTF	TGTGCCAGCAGCTTGGAGGGGGGGATTGGCTACACCTTC
TRBV5-1	TRBD2	TRBJ2-4	NA	15	CASSSGLAEKNIQYF	TGCGCCAGCAGCTCGGGACTAGCGGAAAAAAACATTCAGTACTTC
TRBV5-4	NA	TRBJ2-7	many	13	CAMTSGSAYEQYF	TGTGCCATGACCTCGGGGTCCGCCTACGAGCAGTACTTC
TRBV5-1	NA	TRBJ1-2	NA	12	CASSLAGDGYTF	TGCGCCAGCAGCTTGGCGGGGGATGGCTACACCTTC
TRBV7-9	NA	TRBJ1-2	NA	16	CASSSRPWGADYGYTF	TGTGCCAGCAGCTCCCGTCCCTGGGGCGCGGACTATGGCTACACCTTC
TRBV6-5	NA	TRBJ2-3	NA	15	CASRPLRGGTDTQYF	TGTGCCAGCAGACCACTTAGGGGGGGGACAGATACGCAGTATTTT
TRBV11-2	TRBD2	TRBJ2-6	NA	19	CASSLGGRGRAHWANVLTF	TGTGCCAGCAGCTTAGGTGGGAGGGGCAGGGCCCATTGGGCCAACGTCCTGACTTTC
TRBV2	TRBD1	TRBJ1-6	NA	16	CASELTGTGNNSPLHF	TGTGCCAGCGAACTAACCGGGACAGGGAACAATTCACCCCTCCACTTT
TRBV9	NA	TRBJ1-4	NA	14	CASSLEGDGEKLFF	TGTGCCAGCAGCCTTGAGGGGGACGGTGAAAAACTGTTTTTT